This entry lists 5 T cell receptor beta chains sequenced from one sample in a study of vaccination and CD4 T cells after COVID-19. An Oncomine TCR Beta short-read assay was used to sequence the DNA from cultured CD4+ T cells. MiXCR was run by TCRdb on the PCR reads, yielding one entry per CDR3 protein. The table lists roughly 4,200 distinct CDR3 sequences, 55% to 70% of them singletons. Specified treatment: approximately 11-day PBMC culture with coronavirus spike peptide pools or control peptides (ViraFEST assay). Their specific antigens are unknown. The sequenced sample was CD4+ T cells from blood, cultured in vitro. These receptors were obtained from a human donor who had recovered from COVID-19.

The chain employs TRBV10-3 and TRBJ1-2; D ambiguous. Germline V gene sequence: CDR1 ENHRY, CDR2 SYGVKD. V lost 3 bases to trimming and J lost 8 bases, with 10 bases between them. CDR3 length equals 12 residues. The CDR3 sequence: CAISERVGGYTF. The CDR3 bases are TGTGCCATCAGTGAAAGGGTTGGCGGCTACACCTTC.

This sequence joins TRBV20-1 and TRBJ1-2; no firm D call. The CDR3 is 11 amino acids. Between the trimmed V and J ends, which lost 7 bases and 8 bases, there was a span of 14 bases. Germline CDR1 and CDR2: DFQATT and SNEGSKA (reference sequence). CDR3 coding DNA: TGCAGTGACGAGGTGGTCGGGGGCTACACCTTC. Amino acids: CSDEVVGGYTF.

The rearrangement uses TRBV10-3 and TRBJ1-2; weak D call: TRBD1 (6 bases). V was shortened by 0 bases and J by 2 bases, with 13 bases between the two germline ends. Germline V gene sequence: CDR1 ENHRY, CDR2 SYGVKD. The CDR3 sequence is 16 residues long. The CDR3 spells CAISESGGGGNYGYTF. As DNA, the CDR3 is TGTGCCATCAGTGAGTCGGGAGGGGGAGGAAACTATGGCTACACCTTC.

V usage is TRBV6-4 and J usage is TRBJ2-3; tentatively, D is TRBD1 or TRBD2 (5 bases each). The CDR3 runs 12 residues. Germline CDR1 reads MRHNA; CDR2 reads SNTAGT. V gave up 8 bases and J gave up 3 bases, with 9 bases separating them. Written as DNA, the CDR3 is TGTGCCAGCTATTGGGGGACAGATACGCAGTATTTT. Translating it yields CASYWGTDTQYF.

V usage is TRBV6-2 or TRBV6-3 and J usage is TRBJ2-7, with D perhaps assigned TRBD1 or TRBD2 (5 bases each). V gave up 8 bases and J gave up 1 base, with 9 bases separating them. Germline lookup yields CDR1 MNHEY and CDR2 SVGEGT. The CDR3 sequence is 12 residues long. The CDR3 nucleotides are TGTGCCAGCCTCGGGGCTTCCTACGAGCAGTACTTC. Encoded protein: CASLGASYEQYF.